The sequence of this TCR beta chain was determined in a study of B cell selection in AIRE deficiency. The sorted conventional CD4 T cells were gated as CD4+CD127+. V shed 5 bases, J shed 5 bases, and the junction held 10 bases outside the gene matches. Per the germline V gene, CDR1 is MDHEN and CDR2 is SYDVKM. The CDR3 spans 15 residues. Using immunoSEQ multiplex PCR, the repertoire was profiled, and TCRdb retains in-frame clones only, with some absent. The sample consists of tens of thousands of clones, almost 98% of them appearing once. V is TRBV28 and J is TRBJ2-7; 9 bases map to TRBD1. Sequencing was performed on conventional CD4+ T cells sorted from PBMCs. This TCR was sampled from a human donor with AIRE deficiency. In DNA form, the CDR3 reads TGTGCCAGCAGTGGCTTGGGACAGGGTATCAACGAGCAGTACTTC. Protein sequence: CASSGLGQGINEQYF.